A selection of T cell receptor beta chains follows, all from one sample in a study of blood T cell repertoires in COVID-19. Clones were sequenced by immunoSEQ multiplex PCR, and TCRdb holds only the in-frame ones, with some missing. This sample carries fewer than 90,000 clones, about 87% of them seen once, and the ten largest clones take roughly 0.51%. The sample taken for sequencing was peripheral blood. The source of these receptors is a man aged 55-75 years with acute or convalescent COVID-19. Each CDR3 is given with its conserved first and last residue. The D gene is left open where the match is weak. Not every row has a clone size; where given, it reads once, few, many or a size class.

D gene,clone size,V gene,J gene,CDR3 protein,CDR3 DNA
NA,NA,TRBV7-9,TRBJ1-4,CASSLSVEKLFF,TGTGCCAGCAGCTTATCTGTTGAAAAACTGTTTTTT
TRBD1,NA,TRBV5-1,TRBJ2-3,CASSPRTGNTDTQYF,TGCGCCAGCAGCCCCCGGACAGGCAACACAGATACGCAGTATTTT
TRBD1,NA,TRBV19,TRBJ1-1,CASSIDREDPEAFF,TGTGCCAGTAGTATCGACAGGGAGGATCCTGAAGCTTTCTTT
TRBD1,NA,TRBV5-6,TRBJ1-1,CASSLGAGTRGTEAFF,TGTGCCAGCAGCTTGGGGGCAGGAACCAGGGGGACTGAAGCTTTCTTT
NA,NA,TRBV5-1,TRBJ1-1,CASSLTGKNTEAFF,TGCGCCAGCAGCTTAACAGGAAAGAACACTGAAGCTTTCTTT
TRBD2,NA,TRBV14,TRBJ2-7,CASSKGLATPYEQYF,TGTGCCAGCAGCAAGGGACTAGCGACCCCCTACGAGCAGTACTTC
NA,NA,TRBV21-1,TRBJ2-1,CASSKAIAFYNEQFF,TGTGCCAGCAGCAAAGCGATAGCCTTTTACAATGAGCAGTTCTTC
NA,NA,TRBV6-5,TRBJ2-5,CASSYSRAGETQYF,TGTGCCAGCAGTTACTCAAGGGCGGGGGAGACCCAGTACTTC
NA,NA,TRBV11-2,TRBJ2-3,CASSLDGGSSTDTQYF,TGTGCCAGCAGCTTAGACGGGGGTAGTTCCACAGATACGCAGTATTTT
NA,NA,TRBV7-9,TRBJ2-1,CASSFLQGSYNEQFF,TGTGCCAGCAGCTTTTTACAGGGAAGCTACAATGAGCAGTTCTTC
TRBD1,NA,TRBV5-5,TRBJ1-1,CASSSTGGPKAFF,TGTGCCAGCAGCTCGACAGGGGGGCCAAAGGCTTTCTTT
NA,once,TRBV10-2,TRBJ1-5,CASSESGSSNQPQHF,TGCGCCAGCAGTGAGTCGGGCAGCAGCAATCAGCCCCAGCATTTT
NA,NA,TRBV2,TRBJ1-5,CASSDGSEYSNQPQHF,TGTGCCAGCAGTGATGGTTCAGAATATAGCAATCAGCCCCAGCATTTT
NA,NA,TRBV28,TRBJ2-2,CASSFSVSGELFF,TGTGCCAGCAGTTTTAGCGTGTCCGGGGAGCTGTTTTTT
TRBD1,NA,TRBV7-8,TRBJ2-1,CASSGNRGLAYNEQFF,TGTGCCAGCAGCGGAAACAGGGGGCTCGCCTACAATGAGCAGTTCTTC
TRBD1,NA,TRBV19,TRBJ2-5,CASSIGDRGGETQYF,TGTGCCAGTAGTATCGGGGACAGGGGGGGAGAGACCCAGTACTTC
NA,once,TRBV5-4,TRBJ2-1,CASSQDTYNEQFF,TGTGCCAGCAGCCAGGACACCTACAATGAGCAGTTCTTC
TRBD2,few,TRBV2,TRBJ2-1,CASSEASGSTYNEQFF,TGTGCCAGCAGTGAGGCTAGCGGGAGTACCTACAATGAGCAGTTCTTC
NA,NA,TRBV19,TRBJ2-3,CASSHFQGGPSTDTQYF,TGTGCCAGTAGTCACTTCCAGGGGGGCCCCAGCACAGATACGCAGTATTTT
NA,NA,TRBV18,TRBJ1-2,CASSLQRDYGYTF,TGTGCCAGCTCACTACAGAGGGACTATGGCTACACCTTC
TRBD2,NA,TRBV7-7,TRBJ2-5,CASSSISGTSGPQETQYF,TGTGCCAGCAGCTCCATCTCCGGGACTAGCGGGCCTCAAGAGACCCAGTACTTC
TRBD1,NA,TRBV6-5,TRBJ1-2,CASSRTGANYGYTF,TGTGCCAGCAGTCGCACAGGGGCTAACTATGGCTACACCTTC